The entry below gives a single T cell receptor beta chain sequence along with its context. The V gene's germline CDR1 is GTSNPN and CDR2 SVGIG (reference sequence). The germline V and J ends were trimmed by 3 bases and 4 bases, with 19 bases remaining between them. The CDR3 length is 16 residues. These data originate in a study of technical replicates of blood from a handful of donors. TCRdb keeps only in-frame clones here, not all; method: immunoSEQ multiplex PCR. The sample contains around 95,000 clones, roughly 94% of which appear only once. The sample consisted of T cells isolated from PBMCs. The source is a human donor in good health. The chain uses TRBV30 and TRBJ2-1; D possibly corresponds to TRBD1 (7 bases). CDR3 coding DNA: TGTGCCTGGAGCCCCCGGAGGGGGCTGATTTACAATGAGCAGTTCTTC. This encodes CAWSPRRGLIYNEQFF.